Presented here are 22 T cell receptor beta chains from one specimen sequenced in a study of post-analysis software for immune sequencing data. Notes on the study in general: About five TRBV segments appeared more often in patients than in controls, and TRBV5-6, TRBV5-1 and TRBV20-1 were among these.

What these receptors recognize is not known. Unique molecular identifiers featured in each of the TCR beta cDNA libraries. Each CDR3 protein gets one entry after TCRdb re-called the PCR reads with MiXCR. Of some 690,000 distinct CDR3 sequences detected, roughly 29% appear once; the ten largest clones hold 0.56%. What was sequenced was blood. The receptors were sampled from a girl aged 10 to 17 with multiple sclerosis.

The rearrangement links TRBV20-1 to TRBJ2-3; possibly TRBD2 for D (7 bases). The CDR3 length is 15 residues. V was shortened by 0 bases and J by 5 bases, with 15 bases between the two germline ends. Germline V gene sequence: CDR1 DFQATT, CDR2 SNEGSKA (reference sequence). The CDR3 loop reads CSARDLAGALDTQYF. The CDR3, as DNA: TGCAGTGCTAGAGATCTGGCGGGGGCTTTAGATACGCAGTATTTT.

This clonotype turned up a few times. This chain connects TRBV5-1 to TRBJ2-5; a possible D gene is TRBD2 (6 bases). CDR3 length: 18 residues. CDR1 SGHRS and CDR2 YFSETQ come from the germline V gene. The germline V and J ends were trimmed by 0 bases and 0 bases, with 18 bases remaining between them. The CDR3 region is CASSLVTTLARHQETQYF. CDR3 nucleotides: TGCGCCAGCAGCTTGGTAACGACACTAGCTCGCCACCAAGAGACCCAGTACTTC.

This clonotype was counted only a few times. The rearrangement joins TRBV7-2 to TRBJ2-7; tentatively, D is TRBD1 (6 bases). The ends were cut back, 5 bases at V and 7 bases at J, with 21 bases in the middle. Germline V gene lookup returns CDR1 SGHTA and CDR2 FQGNSA. This CDR3 contains 15 residues. The CDR3, as DNA: TGTGCCAGCAGCACCACATCACGGACAGTTGGGGAGCAGTACTTC. Translating it yields CASSTTSRTVGEQYF.

The chain has TRBV29-1 and TRBJ1-1; maybe TRBD1 (6 bases). The CDR3 is made up of 14 amino acids. V lost 7 bases and J lost 4, with 19 bases in between. Germline V gives CDR1 SQVTM, CDR2 ANQGSEA. The CDR3 bases are TGCAGCGGGGGGCCCGCCGCCTTTGGCACTGAAGCTTTCTTT. Protein: CSGGPAAFGTEAFF.

J is TRBJ1-2 and V is TRBV29-1, with 7 bases that match TRBD1. CDR3 length: 13 residues. The J segment lost 4 bases and the V segment lost 3 bases, leaving 5 bases of the junction unmatched. From germline, CDR1 is SQVTM and CDR2 ANQGSEA. The CDR3 DNA reads TGCAGCGTTGATGGGGACAGAACCTATGGCTACACCTTC. It translates to CSVDGDRTYGYTF.

The chain uses TRBV20-1 and TRBJ2-6, with D tentatively TRBD1 (5 bases). CDR1 DFQATT and CDR2 SNEGSKA come from the germline V gene (reference sequence). The germline V and J ends were trimmed by 5 bases and 0 bases, with 17 bases remaining between them. This CDR3 has 17 amino acids. This chain's CDR3 is CSAGTGIWTSGANVLTF. CDR3 nucleotides: TGCAGTGCTGGAACAGGAATTTGGACCTCTGGGGCCAACGTCCTGACTTTC.

Many counts were recorded for this clonotype. This rearrangement joins TRBV20-1 to TRBJ2-3; tentatively, D is TRBD1 or TRBD2 (5 bases each). Deletions cut 5 bases from V and 1 base from J, with 10 bases between. Germline lookup yields CDR1 DFQATT and CDR2 SNEGSKA (reference sequence). The CDR3 is 13 amino acids. Here the CDR3 DNA reads TGCAGTGCTCCTGGGGGTGGCACAGATACGCAGTATTTT. This translates into CSAPGGGTDTQYF.

This clonotype was counted ten times or more. The J gene is TRBJ2-7, the V gene TRBV28; 10 nucleotides agree with TRBD1. From germline, CDR1 is MDHEN and CDR2 SYDVKM. Trimming took 4 bases from V and 6 from J; bases not matched to a gene: 9. The CDR3 runs to 15 residues. CDR3 sequence (DNA): TGTGCCAGCAGTTCCGGACAGGGGGTCTTCTTCGAGCAGTACTTC. Protein sequence: CASSSGQGVFFEQYF.

This sequence joins TRBV7-6 and TRBJ2-7, with a weak D call TRBD2 (6 bases). Germline V gene sequence: CDR1 SGHVS, CDR2 FNYEAQ. V gave up 2 bases and J gave up 3 bases, with 8 bases separating them. CDR3 length: 13 residues. CDR3 bases: TGTGCCAGCAGCTTACGGGAGCACTACGAGCAGTACTTC. It encodes CASSLREHYEQYF.

The rearrangement uses TRBV7-9 and TRBJ2-1; tentative D call: TRBD2 (6 bases). Trimming stripped 2 bases from V and 1 base from J, with 12 bases between. Per the germline V gene, CDR1 is SEHNR and CDR2 is FQNEAQ (reference sequence). The CDR3 contains 16 residues. The CDR3 here is CASSLYLAQSYNEQFF. CDR3 sequence (DNA): TGTGCCAGCAGCTTATATCTAGCGCAATCCTACAATGAGCAGTTCTTC.

This clonotype was counted at least ten times. The chain has TRBV12-3 or TRBV12-4 and TRBJ2-1, with a possible D match to TRBD1 (5 bases). CDR3 length equals 15 residues. With 6 bases removed from V and 0 bases from J, the gap between germline ends came to 12 bases. CDR3 DNA: TGTGCCAGCAGGCAGGACACGTCCTCCTACAATGAGCAGTTCTTC. This encodes CASRQDTSSYNEQFF.

In this sample, this clonotype turned up a few times. This sequence joins TRBV12-3 or TRBV12-4 and TRBJ2-5; possibly TRBD2 for D (6 bases). The CDR3 is 16 residues long. Trimming pared 2 bases from V and 3 bases from J, leaving 16 bases between. The CDR3 DNA is TGTGCCAGCAGTTTAACGCGCGGCGGGGCAAAAGAGACCCAGTACTTC. Translated, it gives CASSLTRGGAKETQYF.

The genes are TRBV5-6 and TRBJ2-7; TRBD2 aligns across 8 bases. CDR1 SGHDT and CDR2 YYEEEE come from the germline V gene. Germline trimming cut 4 bases from V and 0 bases from J; bases unmatched to any gene: 12. The CDR3 spans 17 residues. As DNA, the CDR3 is TGTGCCAGCAGCCCCACTTCAGCGGGAGTCTTCTCCTACGAGCAGTACTTC. Residues: CASSPTSAGVFSYEQYF.

This chain uses TRBV4-1 with TRBJ1-6, with 10 bases identical to TRBD1. The CDR3 has 16 amino acids. The junction had 8 bases not matched to a gene; V was cut back by 5 bases and J by 7 bases. CDR1 is MGHRA, CDR2 YSYEKL, per germline. The CDR3 sequence: CASSETGGHLNSPLHF. The CDR3 nucleotides read TGCGCCAGCAGCGAGACAGGGGGCCATCTCAATTCACCCCTCCACTTT.

This clonotype was observed a few times. The chain links TRBV15 to TRBJ2-3, with TRBD2 matching over 14 bases. This CDR3 region has 16 residues. Germline V CDR1 and CDR2: LNHNV, YYDKDF (reference sequence). Germline trimming cut 5 bases from V and 1 base from J; bases unmatched to any gene: 2. CDR3 DNA: TGTGCCACCAGCGGGACTAGCGGGAGTGGCACAGATACGCAGTATTTT. Protein product: CATSGTSGSGTDTQYF.

This clonotype was detected only a few times. This chain joins TRBV11-1 and TRBJ2-6, with 9 nucleotides matching TRBD1. CDR1 is SGHAT, CDR2 FQDESV, per germline (reference sequence). V was pared by 5 bases and J by 0 bases, with 23 bases of the junction left unmatched. The CDR3 runs 23 residues. The CDR3 coding sequence is TGTGCCAGCAGCCACCCCACGATTACGGACAGGGGAATCACTGGCTCTGGGGCCAACGTCCTGACTTTC. Residues: CASSHPTITDRGITGSGANVLTF.

The chain couples TRBV7-2 to TRBJ2-7; no firm D call. The CDR3 spans 12 residues. V was cut by 5 bases and J by 6 bases, with 11 bases left in between. Germline V gives CDR1 SGHTA, CDR2 FQGNSA. Here the CDR3 reads CASSPQAREQYF. The CDR3, as DNA: TGTGCCAGCAGCCCTCAAGCGCGCGAGCAGTACTTC.

The gene calls are TRBV7-9 and TRBJ1-4; a weak D match, TRBD1 (6 bases). The CDR3 runs to 14 residues. Germline-derived CDR1 and CDR2 are SEHNR and FQNEAQ (reference sequence). The V end was cut by 7 bases, the J end by 5 bases, with 14 bases between. The CDR3 spells CASIEDRPNEKLFF. In nucleotides, the CDR3 is TGTGCCAGCATCGAAGACAGGCCCAATGAAAAACTGTTTTTT. Full variable domain (outside the CDR3, taken from reference TRBV7-9 and TRBJ1-4): DTGVSQNPRHKITKRGQNVTFRCDPISEHNRLYWYRQTLGQGPEFLTYFQNEAQLEKSRLLSDRFSAERPKGSFSTLEIQRTEQGDSAMYLCASIEDRPNEKLFFGSGTQLSVL.

The J gene is TRBJ1-1, the V gene TRBV3-1, with TRBD1 matching over 7 bases. The CDR3 contains 15 residues. The J segment lost 0 bases and the V segment lost 4 bases, leaving 5 bases of the junction unmatched. Germline loops: CDR1 LGHDT, CDR2 YNNKEL (reference sequence). The CDR3 loop reads CASSLWTGMNTEAFF. CDR3 coding DNA: TGTGCCAGCAGCCTTTGGACAGGAATGAACACTGAAGCTTTCTTT.

As to this clonotype: At one end, the junction sequence differs from germline, possibly due to a read error. The chain combines TRBV20-1 with TRBJ1-5; possibly TRBD1 for D (5 bases). Looked up from germline, CDR1 is DFQATT and CDR2 is SNEGSKA (reference sequence). CDR3 length: 16 residues. CDR3 coding DNA: TGCAGTGTTAGAGATCTGGGGCAGAATAGCAATCAGCCCCAGCATTTT. Translating it yields CSVRDLGQNSNQPQHF.

As DNA, the CDR3 is TGTGCCAGCAGACCTGCCGGCGGGATCGAGGGTGAGCAGTTCTTC. Residues: CASRPAGGIEGEQFF. This sequence joins TRBV6-2 or TRBV6-3 and TRBJ2-1, with D possibly matching TRBD2 (6 bases). With 6 bases removed from V and 9 bases from J, the gap between germline ends came to 21 bases. Germline CDR1 MNHEY, CDR2 SVGEGT. The CDR3 loop spans 15 amino acids.

This clonotype was counted ten times or more. The chain employs TRBV7-2 and TRBJ2-4; possibly TRBD1 or TRBD2 for D (5 bases each). This CDR3 spans 14 amino acids. Germline V gene data show CDR1 as SGHTA and CDR2 as FQGNSA. V lost 6 bases and J lost 5, with 14 bases in between. The chain's CDR3 is CASRRRDGENIQYF. The CDR3 DNA reads as TGTGCCAGCAGGCGTCGGGACGGTGAAAACATTCAGTACTTC.